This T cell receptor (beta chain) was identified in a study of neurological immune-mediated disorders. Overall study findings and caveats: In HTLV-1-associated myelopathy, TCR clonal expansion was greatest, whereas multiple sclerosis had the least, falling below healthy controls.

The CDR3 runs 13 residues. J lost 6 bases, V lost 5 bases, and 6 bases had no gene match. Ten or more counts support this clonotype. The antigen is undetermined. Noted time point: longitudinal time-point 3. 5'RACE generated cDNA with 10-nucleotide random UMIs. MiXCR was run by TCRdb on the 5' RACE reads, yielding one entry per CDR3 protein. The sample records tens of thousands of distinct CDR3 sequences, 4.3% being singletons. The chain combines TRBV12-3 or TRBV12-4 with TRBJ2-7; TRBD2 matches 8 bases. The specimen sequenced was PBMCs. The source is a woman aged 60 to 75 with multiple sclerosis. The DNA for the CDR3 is TGTGCCAGCAGTCTAACGAGCGGGGGCGAGCAGTACTTC. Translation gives CASSLTSGGEQYF.